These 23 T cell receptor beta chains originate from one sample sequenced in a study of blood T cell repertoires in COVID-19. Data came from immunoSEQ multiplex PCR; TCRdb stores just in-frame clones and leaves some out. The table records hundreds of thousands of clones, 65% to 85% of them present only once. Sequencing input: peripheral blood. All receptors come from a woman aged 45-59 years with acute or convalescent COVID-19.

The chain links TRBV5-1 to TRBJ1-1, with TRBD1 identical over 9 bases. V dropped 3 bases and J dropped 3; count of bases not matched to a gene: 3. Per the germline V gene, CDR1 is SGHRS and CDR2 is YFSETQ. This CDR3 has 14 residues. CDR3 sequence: CASSWGQGDTEAFF. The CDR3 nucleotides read TGCGCCAGCAGCTGGGGACAGGGAGACACTGAAGCTTTCTTT.

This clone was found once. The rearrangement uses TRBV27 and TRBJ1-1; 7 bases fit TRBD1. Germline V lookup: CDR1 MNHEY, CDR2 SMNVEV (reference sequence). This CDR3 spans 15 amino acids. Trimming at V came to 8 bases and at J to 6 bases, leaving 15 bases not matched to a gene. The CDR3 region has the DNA TGTGCCAGCGGGGGCATCTTAAGGGGGCGCCCTGAAGCTTTCTTT. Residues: CASGGILRGRPEAFF.

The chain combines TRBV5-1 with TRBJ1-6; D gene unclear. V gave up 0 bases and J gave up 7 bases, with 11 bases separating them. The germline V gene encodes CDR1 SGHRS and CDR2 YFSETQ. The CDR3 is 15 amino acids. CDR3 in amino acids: CASSLAEQRNSPLHF. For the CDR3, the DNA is TGCGCCAGCAGCTTGGCCGAACAGAGAAATTCACCCCTCCACTTT.

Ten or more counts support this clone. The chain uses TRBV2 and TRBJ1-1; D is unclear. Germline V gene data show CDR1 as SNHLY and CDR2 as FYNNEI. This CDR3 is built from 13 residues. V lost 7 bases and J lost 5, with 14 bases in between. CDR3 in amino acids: CASNGEMGTEAFF. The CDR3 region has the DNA TGTGCCAGCAACGGGGAGATGGGGACTGAAGCTTTCTTT.

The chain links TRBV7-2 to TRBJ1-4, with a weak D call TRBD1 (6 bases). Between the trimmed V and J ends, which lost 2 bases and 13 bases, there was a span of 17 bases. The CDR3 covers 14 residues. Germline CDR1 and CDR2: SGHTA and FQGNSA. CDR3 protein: CASSLTDRGARLFF. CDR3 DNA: TGTGCCAGCAGCTTAACCGACCGGGGGGCGAGACTGTTTTTT.

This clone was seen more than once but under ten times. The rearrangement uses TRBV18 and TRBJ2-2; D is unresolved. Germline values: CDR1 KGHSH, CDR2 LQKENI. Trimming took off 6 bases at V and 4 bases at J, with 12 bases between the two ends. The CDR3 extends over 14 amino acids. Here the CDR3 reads CASSPSTGTGELFF. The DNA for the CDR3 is TGTGCCAGCTCCCCCTCAACCGGCACCGGGGAGCTGTTTTTT.

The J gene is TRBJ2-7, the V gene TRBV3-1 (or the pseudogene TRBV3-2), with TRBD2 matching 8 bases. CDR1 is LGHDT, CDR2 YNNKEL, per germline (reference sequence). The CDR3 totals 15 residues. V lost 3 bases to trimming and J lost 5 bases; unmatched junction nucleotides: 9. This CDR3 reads CASSQSGTRDDEQYF. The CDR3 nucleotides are TGTGCCAGCAGCCAGTCCGGGACTAGAGATGACGAGCAGTACTTC.

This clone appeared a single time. CDR3 residues: CASSTSWTANTEAFF. The CDR3 DNA reads TGTGCCAGTAGTACCAGCTGGACAGCGAACACTGAAGCTTTCTTT. This chain links TRBV19 with TRBJ1-1, with TRBD1 as a possible D gene (6 bases). Trimming removed 4 bases from V and 1 base from J, with 13 bases in between. Germline CDR1 LNHDA, CDR2 SQIVND (reference sequence). The CDR3 spans 15 residues.

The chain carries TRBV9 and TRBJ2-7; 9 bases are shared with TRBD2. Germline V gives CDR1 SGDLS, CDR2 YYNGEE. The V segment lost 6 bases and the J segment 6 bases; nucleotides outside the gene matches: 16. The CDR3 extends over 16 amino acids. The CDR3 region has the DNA TGTGCCAGCACAAAAGGGGCTAGCGGGATAGGCGCCGAGCAGTACTTC. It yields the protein CASTKGASGIGAEQYF. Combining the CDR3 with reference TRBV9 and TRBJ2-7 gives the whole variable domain DSGVTQTPKHLITATGQRVTLRCSPRSGDLSVYWYQQSLDQGLQFLIQYYNGEERAKGNILERFSAQQFPDLHSELNLSSLELGDSALYFCASTKGASGIGAEQYFGPGTRLTVT.

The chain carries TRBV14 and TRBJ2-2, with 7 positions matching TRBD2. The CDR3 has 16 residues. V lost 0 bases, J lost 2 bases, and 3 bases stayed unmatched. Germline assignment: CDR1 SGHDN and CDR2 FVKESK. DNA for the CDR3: TGTGCCAGCAGCCAAGACCTAGCGGTAAACACCGGGGAGCTGTTTTTT. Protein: CASSQDLAVNTGELFF.

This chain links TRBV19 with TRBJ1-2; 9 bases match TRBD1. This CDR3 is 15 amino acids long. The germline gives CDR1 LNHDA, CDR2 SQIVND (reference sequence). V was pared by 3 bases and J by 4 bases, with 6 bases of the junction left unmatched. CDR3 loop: CASSISAGQGYGYTF. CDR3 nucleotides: TGTGCCAGTAGTATCTCGGCGGGACAGGGCTATGGCTACACCTTC.

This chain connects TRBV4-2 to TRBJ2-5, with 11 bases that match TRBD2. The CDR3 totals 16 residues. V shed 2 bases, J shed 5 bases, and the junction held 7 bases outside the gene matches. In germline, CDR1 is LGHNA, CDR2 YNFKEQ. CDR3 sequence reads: CASSQIAGGPEETQYF. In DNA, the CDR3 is TGTGCCAGCAGCCAAATAGCGGGAGGGCCTGAGGAGACCCAGTACTTC.

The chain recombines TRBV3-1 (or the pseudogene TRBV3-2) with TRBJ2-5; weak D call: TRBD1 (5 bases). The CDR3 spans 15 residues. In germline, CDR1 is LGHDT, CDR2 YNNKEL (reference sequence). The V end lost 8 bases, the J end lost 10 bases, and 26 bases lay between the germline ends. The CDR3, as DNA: TGTGCCAGCGGGGCCCAGCATCCTCTCGGTGATGACCAGTACTTC. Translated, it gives CASGAQHPLGDDQYF.

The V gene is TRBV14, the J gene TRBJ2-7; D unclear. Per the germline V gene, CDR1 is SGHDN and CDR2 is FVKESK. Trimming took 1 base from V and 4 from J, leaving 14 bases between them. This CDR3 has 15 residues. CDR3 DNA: TGTGCCAGCAGCCAAGGTTTACCCCCAGCGTACGAGCAGTACTTC. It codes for CASSQGLPPAYEQYF.

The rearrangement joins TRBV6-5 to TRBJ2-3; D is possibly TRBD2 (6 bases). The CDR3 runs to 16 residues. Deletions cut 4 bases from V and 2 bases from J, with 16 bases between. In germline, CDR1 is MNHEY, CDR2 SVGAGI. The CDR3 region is CASSSPSVPPTDTQYF. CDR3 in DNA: TGTGCCAGCAGTTCCCCTAGCGTTCCGCCCACAGATACGCAGTATTTT.

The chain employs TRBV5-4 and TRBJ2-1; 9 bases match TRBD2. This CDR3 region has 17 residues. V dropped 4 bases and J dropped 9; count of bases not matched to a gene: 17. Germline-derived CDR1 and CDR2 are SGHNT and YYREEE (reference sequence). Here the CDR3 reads CASSPLGGAGGPGEQFF. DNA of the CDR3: TGTGCCAGCAGCCCGCTCGGGGGGGCGGGAGGGCCGGGTGAGCAGTTCTTC.

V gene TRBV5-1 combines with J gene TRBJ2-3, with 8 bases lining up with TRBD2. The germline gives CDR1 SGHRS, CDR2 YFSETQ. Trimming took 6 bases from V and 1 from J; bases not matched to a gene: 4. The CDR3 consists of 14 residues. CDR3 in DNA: TGCGCCAGCATCCGGGGGGGAGGCACAGATACGCAGTATTTT. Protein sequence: CASIRGGGTDTQYF.

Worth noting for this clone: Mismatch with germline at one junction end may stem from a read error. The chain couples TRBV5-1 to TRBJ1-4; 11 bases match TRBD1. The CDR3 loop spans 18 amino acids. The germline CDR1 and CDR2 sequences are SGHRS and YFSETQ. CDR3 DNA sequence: TGCGCCAGCAGTTTGGGACAGGGGGTAAATGAGGCTAATGAAAAACTGTTTTTT. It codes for CASSLGQGVNEANEKLFF.

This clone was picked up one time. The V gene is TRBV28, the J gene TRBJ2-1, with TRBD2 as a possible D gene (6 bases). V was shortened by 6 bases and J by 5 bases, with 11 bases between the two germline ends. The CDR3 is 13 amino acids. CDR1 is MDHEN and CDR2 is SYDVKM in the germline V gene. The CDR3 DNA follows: TGTGCCAGCAGGACAACGGGGGACAATGAGCAGTTCTTC. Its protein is CASRTTGDNEQFF.

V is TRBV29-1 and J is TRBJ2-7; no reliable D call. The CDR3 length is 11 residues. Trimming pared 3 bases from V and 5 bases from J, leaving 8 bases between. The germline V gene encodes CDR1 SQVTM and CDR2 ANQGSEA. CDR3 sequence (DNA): TGCAGCGTTGACAGTTATGACGAGCAGTACTTC. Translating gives CSVDSYDEQYF.

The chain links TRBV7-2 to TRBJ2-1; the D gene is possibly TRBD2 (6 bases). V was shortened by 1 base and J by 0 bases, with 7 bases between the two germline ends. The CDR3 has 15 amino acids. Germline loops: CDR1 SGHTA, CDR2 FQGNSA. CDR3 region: CASSLGRGSYNEQFF. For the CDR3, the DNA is TGTGCCAGCAGCTTAGGGCGGGGCTCCTACAATGAGCAGTTCTTC.

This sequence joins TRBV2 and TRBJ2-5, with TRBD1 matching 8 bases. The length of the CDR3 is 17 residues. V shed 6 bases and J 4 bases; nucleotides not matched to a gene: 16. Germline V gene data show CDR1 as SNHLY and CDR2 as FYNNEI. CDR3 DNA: TGTGCCAGCAGGAGATATTCGGCGACAGGGGACGGAGAGACCCAGTACTTC. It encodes CASRRYSATGDGETQYF.

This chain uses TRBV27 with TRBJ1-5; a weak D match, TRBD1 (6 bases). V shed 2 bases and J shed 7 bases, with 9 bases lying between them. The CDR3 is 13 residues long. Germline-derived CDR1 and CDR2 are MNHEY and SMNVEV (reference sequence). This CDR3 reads CASSLTGRQPQHF. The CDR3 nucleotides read TGTGCCAGCAGTTTAACAGGGCGACAGCCCCAGCATTTT.